Below, one TCR beta chain is given with its context. Its antigen is unidentified. A much larger clonotype is one base distant, so this may be a read error. Via MiXCR, TCRdb re-called the PCR reads, giving one row per CDR3 protein. The sample has 8,000 to 10,000 distinct CDR3 sequences; under 15% are singletons. This sample was included in a study of molecular identifiers for immune sequencing clone quantification. The V gene's germline CDR1 is DFQATT and CDR2 SNEGSKA (reference sequence). This CDR3 has 13 residues. V was trimmed by 4 bases and J by 8 bases, leaving 17 bases between them. Study observations and caveats: Clonotypes surpassing 20 RNA copies contained over 98% of effector molecules, versus under 1% in naive cells. Detecting spiked Jurkat TCR RNA from one cell among around 930,000 naive cells was reportedly possible.

The sample was naive CD8+ T cells from blood, with Jurkat cell RNA spiked in. The subset denotes: FACS-sorted CD8+CD4-CCR7+CD45RA+ naive T cells. The sequence came from a human donor in good health. Some libraries in this study had Jurkat cell RNA spiked in. The chain links TRBV20-1 to TRBJ1-1, with D uncertain. The CDR3 loop reads CSAKSSGFSEAFF. In nucleotides, the CDR3 is TGCAGTGCTAAATCATCGGGGTTTTCCGAAGCTTTCTTT.